The present TCR beta chain was sequenced within a study of blood T cell repertoires in COVID-19. Study-wide background: Spain, Italy and the United States supplied samples that represented acute and convalescent COVID-19. The analysed material was cDNA or gDNA that came from T cells, B-cell-depleted T cells, or PBMCs.

Unmatched junction bases numbered 9, after V lost 3 bases and J lost 10 bases. CDR3 length equals 13 residues. Libraries were prepared by immunoSEQ multiplex PCR; TCRdb keeps only in-frame clonotypes and omits some of them. The repertoire holds more than 200,000 clones, less than 90% seen once, with roughly a tenth in the top ten. Sequenced sample: peripheral blood. The chain has TRBV5-3 and TRBJ1-2; 7 bases align to TRBD1. TRBV5-3 is filed as an ORF, its function uncertain. This receptor was obtained from a woman of 80 years or more with COVID-19, enrolled during active disease. As DNA, the CDR3 is TGTGCCAGAAGCTCCGGGACAGCGAAGGACTACACCTTC. This sequence encodes CARSSGTAKDYTF.